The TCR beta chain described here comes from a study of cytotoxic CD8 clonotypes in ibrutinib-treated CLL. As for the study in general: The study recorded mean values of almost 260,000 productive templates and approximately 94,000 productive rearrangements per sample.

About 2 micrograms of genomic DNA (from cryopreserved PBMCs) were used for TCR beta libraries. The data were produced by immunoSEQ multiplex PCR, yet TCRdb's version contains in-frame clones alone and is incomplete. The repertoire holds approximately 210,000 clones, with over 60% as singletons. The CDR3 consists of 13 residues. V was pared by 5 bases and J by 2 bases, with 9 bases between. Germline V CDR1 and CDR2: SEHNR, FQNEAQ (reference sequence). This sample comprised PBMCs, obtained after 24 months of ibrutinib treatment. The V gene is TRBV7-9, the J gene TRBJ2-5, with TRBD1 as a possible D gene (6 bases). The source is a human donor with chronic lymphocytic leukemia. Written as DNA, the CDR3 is TGTGCCAGCAGCCAGGACAGTCAAGAGACCCAGTACTTC. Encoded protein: CASSQDSQETQYF.